This T cell receptor (beta chain) was captured in a study of T cells in Graves' hyperthyroidism and ophthalmopathy. Overall study: Peripheral blood sampling occurred at initial diagnosis, before any treatment.

This clonotype has just a few counts. TCR beta CDR3 regions were amplified from RNA transcripts. A first-round RT-PCR of the TCR CDR3 used the HTBI primer set. Via MiXCR, TCRdb re-called the multiplex PCR reads, giving one row per CDR3 protein. The sample has approximately 570,000 distinct CDR3 sequences, about 20% seen once; the top ten hold 47%. It was uncontrolled infection, other autoimmune disease, pregnancy or lactation that excluded patients. The authors obtained PBMCs from more than 9.5 ml of fresh peripheral blood. CDR1 is SGDLS and CDR2 is YYNGEE in the germline V gene. This CDR3 has 15 residues. V lost 1 base and J lost 7; bases outside the gene matches: 10.

Sample: blood. The receptor was derived from a man between 35 and 55 years old with Graves' ophthalmopathy. The rearrangement joins TRBV9 to TRBJ1-2; 7 bases align to TRBD1. The CDR3, as DNA: TGTGCCAGCAGCGTATCGGGACAGCCCTTGGGTGGCTACACCTTC. Translation: CASSVSGQPLGGYTF.